One and the same sample provided the 12 T cell receptor beta chains below, sequenced in a study of blood T cell repertoires in COVID-19. Profiling relied on immunoSEQ multiplex PCR, and the TCRdb table lists in-frame clones only, not all of them. The sample has under 500,000 clones, 85% to 90% seen once. Sequences were obtained from peripheral blood. These receptors were taken from a woman in her 30s with acute or convalescent COVID-19.

V usage is TRBV2 and J usage is TRBJ2-1; 9 bases fit TRBD1. Germline values: CDR1 SNHLY, CDR2 FYNNEI. Unmatched junction bases numbered 7, after V lost 6 bases and J lost 1 base. There are 16 residues in the CDR3. For the CDR3, the DNA is TGTGCCAGCAGGCTCACAGGGGGCGCGTCCTACAATGAGCAGTTCTTC. Its translation is CASRLTGGASYNEQFF.

In nucleotides, the CDR3 is TGCGCCAGCAGCCGGGGGACGGCAGCGGAAAACACTGAAGCTTTCTTT. Translation: CASSRGTAAENTEAFF. The rearrangement links TRBV5-1 to TRBJ1-1, with a possible D match to TRBD1 (5 bases). Germline V gene sequence: CDR1 SGHRS, CDR2 YFSETQ. The CDR3 is made up of 16 amino acids. V was trimmed by 4 bases and J by 2 bases, leaving 18 bases between them.

This chain links TRBV5-1 with TRBJ2-7; possibly TRBD1 for D (5 bases). Trimming cost V 3 bases and J 4 bases, with 8 bases left between them. The CDR3 spans 12 residues. Germline-derived CDR1 and CDR2 are SGHRS and YFSETQ. In DNA, the CDR3 is TGCGCCAGCAGCTCTACAGGTTACGAGCAGTACTTC. This encodes CASSSTGYEQYF.

This clone was recorded once. The J gene is TRBJ2-2, the V gene TRBV5-1; D might be TRBD1 (6 bases). Germline CDR1 and CDR2: SGHRS and YFSETQ. Trimming shortened V by 0 bases and J by 4 bases, and 13 bases separated the two germline ends. The CDR3 spans 16 residues. CDR3 in amino acids: CASSLVPGAGTGELFF. The CDR3 DNA follows: TGCGCCAGCAGCTTGGTTCCAGGGGCGGGCACCGGGGAGCTGTTTTTT.

The chain carries TRBV7-9 and TRBJ1-2, with 8 bases that match TRBD1. CDR1 and CDR2 from the germline V gene are SEHNR and FQNEAQ (reference sequence). Trimming cost V 5 bases and J 7 bases; bases outside gene matches: 9. The CDR3 covers 14 residues. In DNA form, the CDR3 reads TGTGCCAGCAGCGTTTCAGGGGGCGTCGCTGGCTACACCTTC. As protein: CASSVSGGVAGYTF.

V is TRBV5-5 and J is TRBJ1-2; a possible D gene is TRBD1 (6 bases). This CDR3 region has 15 residues. Germline V gene data show CDR1 as SGHKS and CDR2 as YYEKEE (reference sequence). V gave up 2 bases and J gave up 1 base, with 12 bases separating them. CDR3 coding DNA: TGTGCCAGCAGCTTACGGACAGACAGTAACTATGGCTACACCTTC. Translation gives CASSLRTDSNYGYTF. Based on the CDR3 plus reference TRBV5-5 and TRBJ1-2, the full variable domain is DAGVTQSPTHLIKTRGQQVTLRCSPISGHKSVSWYQQVLGQGPQFIFQYYEKEERGRGNFPDRFSARQFPNYSSELNVNALLLGDSALYLCASSLRTDSNYGYTFGSGTRLTVV.

The CDR3 is CASSLGHAYEQYF. The CDR3 nucleotides read TGTGCCAGCAGCTTAGGACATGCCTACGAGCAGTACTTC. The chain has TRBV11-2 and TRBJ2-7; unclear D gene. Germline CDR1 reads SGHAT; CDR2 reads FQNNGV. The V end lost 1 base, the J end lost 2 bases, and 6 bases lay between the germline ends. The CDR3 has 13 residues.

This chain links TRBV30 with TRBJ1-2; TRBD1 matches 7 bases. V shed 4 bases, J shed 8 bases, and the junction held 10 bases outside the gene matches. The CDR3 has 13 amino acids. The germline V gene encodes CDR1 GTSNPN and CDR2 SVGIG (reference sequence). The CDR3 DNA sequence: TGTGCCTGGAAAGAGCCCACAGGGGAAGGCTACACCTTC. This translates into CAWKEPTGEGYTF. Filled out from reference TRBV30 and TRBJ1-2, the complete variable domain reads SQTIHQWPATLVQPVGSPLSLECTVEGTSNPNLYWYRQAAGRGLQLLFYSVGIGQISSEVPQNLSASRPQDRQFILSSKKLLLSDSGFYLCAWKEPTGEGYTFGSGTRLTVV.

The rearrangement links TRBV5-6 to TRBJ1-2; possibly TRBD1 for D (6 bases). V gave up 0 bases and J gave up 2 bases, with 17 bases separating them. Germline CDR1 and CDR2: SGHDT and YYEEEE. The CDR3 length is 17 residues. CDR3 loop: CASSLARLRTVNYGYTF. Here the CDR3 DNA reads TGTGCCAGCAGCTTGGCCCGATTACGGACAGTAAACTATGGCTACACCTTC. The entire variable domain, with the rest obtained from reference TRBV5-6 and TRBJ1-2, is as follows: DAGVTQSPTHLIKTRGQQVTLRCSPKSGHDTVSWYQQALGQGPQFIFQYYEEEERQRGNFPDRFSGHQFPNYSSELNVNALLLGDSALYLCASSLARLRTVNYGYTFGSGTRLTVV.

This chain uses TRBV7-9 with TRBJ1-1; D gene unclear. V was trimmed by 0 bases and J by 2 bases, leaving 10 bases between them. CDR3 size: 15 residues. From germline, CDR1 is SEHNR and CDR2 FQNEAQ (reference sequence). In nucleotides, the CDR3 is TGTGCCAGCAGCTTAGCCTGGCTGTCCAACACTGAAGCTTTCTTT. Encoded protein: CASSLAWLSNTEAFF.

V and J are TRBV9 and TRBJ1-4; D uncertain. Germline assignment: CDR1 SGDLS and CDR2 YYNGEE. This CDR3 spans 14 amino acids. Deletions cut 0 bases from V and 6 bases from J, with 9 bases between. The CDR3 DNA is TGTGCCAGCAGCGTAGGAGGTAAAGATGAAAAACTGTTTTTT. This encodes CASSVGGKDEKLFF.

The chain combines TRBV4-1 with TRBJ2-5; 10 nucleotides match TRBD2. The CDR3 has 18 residues. CDR1 MGHRA and CDR2 YSYEKL come from the germline V gene. The trim removed 1 base at V and 2 bases at J, leaving 10 bases unmatched. The CDR3: CASSQVLAGAQTQETQYF. In nucleotides, the CDR3 is TGCGCCAGCAGCCAAGTCCTAGCGGGGGCGCAAACTCAAGAGACCCAGTACTTC.